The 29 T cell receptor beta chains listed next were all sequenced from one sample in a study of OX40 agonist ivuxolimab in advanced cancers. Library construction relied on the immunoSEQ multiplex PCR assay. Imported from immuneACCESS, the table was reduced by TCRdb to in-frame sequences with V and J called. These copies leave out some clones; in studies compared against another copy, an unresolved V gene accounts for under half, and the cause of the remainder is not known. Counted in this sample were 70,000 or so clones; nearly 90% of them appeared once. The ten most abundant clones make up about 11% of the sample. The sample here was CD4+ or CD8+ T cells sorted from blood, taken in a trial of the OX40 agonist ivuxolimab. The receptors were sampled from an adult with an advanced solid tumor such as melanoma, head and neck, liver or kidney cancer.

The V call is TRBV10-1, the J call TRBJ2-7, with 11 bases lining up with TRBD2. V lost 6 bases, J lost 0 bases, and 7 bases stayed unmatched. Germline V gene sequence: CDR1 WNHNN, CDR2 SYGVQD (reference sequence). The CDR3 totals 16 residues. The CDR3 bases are TGCGCCAGCAGACCCCGACTAGCGGGGAGCTCCTACGAGCAGTACTTC. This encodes CASRPRLAGSSYEQYF.

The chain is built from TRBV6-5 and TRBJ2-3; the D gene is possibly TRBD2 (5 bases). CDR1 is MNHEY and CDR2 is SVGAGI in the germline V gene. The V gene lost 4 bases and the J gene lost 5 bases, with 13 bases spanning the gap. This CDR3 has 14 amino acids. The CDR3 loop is CASSWNWRQDTQYF. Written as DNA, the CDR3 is TGTGCCAGCAGTTGGAACTGGAGGCAAGATACGCAGTATTTT.

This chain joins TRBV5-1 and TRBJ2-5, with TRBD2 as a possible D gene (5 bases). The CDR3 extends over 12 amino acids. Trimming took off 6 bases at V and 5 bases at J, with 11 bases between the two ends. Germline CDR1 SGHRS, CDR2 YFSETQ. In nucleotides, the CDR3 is TGCGCCAGCAAGAGGGTGGGGGAGACCCAGTACTTC. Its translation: CASKRVGETQYF.

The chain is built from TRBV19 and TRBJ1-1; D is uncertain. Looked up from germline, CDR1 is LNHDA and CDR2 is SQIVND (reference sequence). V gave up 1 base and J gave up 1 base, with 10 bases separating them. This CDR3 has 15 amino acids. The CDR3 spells CASSIGGRGNTEAFF. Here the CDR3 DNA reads TGTGCCAGTAGTATAGGAGGTCGTGGGAACACTGAAGCTTTCTTT.

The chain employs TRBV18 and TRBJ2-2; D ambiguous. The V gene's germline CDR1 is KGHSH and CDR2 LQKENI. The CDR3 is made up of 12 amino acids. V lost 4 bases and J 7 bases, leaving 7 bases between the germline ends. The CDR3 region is CASSRDIGELFF. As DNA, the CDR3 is TGTGCCAGCTCACGAGATATCGGGGAGCTGTTTTTT.

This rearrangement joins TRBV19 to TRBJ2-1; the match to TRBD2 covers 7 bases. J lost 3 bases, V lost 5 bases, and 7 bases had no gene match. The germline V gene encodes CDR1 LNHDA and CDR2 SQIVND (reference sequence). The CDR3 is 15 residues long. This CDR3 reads CASSLAGALYNEQFF. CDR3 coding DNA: TGTGCCAGTAGTTTAGCGGGTGCCCTCTACAATGAGCAGTTCTTC. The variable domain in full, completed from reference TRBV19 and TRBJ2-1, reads DGGITQSPKYLFRKEGQNVTLSCEQNLNHDAMYWYRQDPGQGLRLIYYSQIVNDFQKGDIAEGYSVSREKKESFPLTVTSAQKNPTAFYLCASSLAGALYNEQFFGPGTRLTVL.

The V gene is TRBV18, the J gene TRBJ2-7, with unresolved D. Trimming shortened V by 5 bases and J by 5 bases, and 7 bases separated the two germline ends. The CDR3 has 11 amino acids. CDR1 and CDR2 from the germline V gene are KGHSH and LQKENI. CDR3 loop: CASSTRDEQYF. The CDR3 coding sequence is TGTGCCAGCTCAACCCGGGACGAGCAGTACTTC.

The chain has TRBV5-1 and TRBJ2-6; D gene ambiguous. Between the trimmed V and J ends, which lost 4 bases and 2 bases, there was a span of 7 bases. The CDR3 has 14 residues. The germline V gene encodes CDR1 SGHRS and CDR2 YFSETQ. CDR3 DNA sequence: TGCGCCAGCAGCCTGAATCCTGGGGCCAACGTCCTGACTTTC. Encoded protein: CASSLNPGANVLTF.

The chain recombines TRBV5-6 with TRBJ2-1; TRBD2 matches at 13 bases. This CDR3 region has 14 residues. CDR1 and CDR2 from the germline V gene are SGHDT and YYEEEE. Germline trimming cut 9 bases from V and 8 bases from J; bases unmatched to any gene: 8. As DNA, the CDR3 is TGTGCCACCTATAGGACTAGCGGGAGCTATGAGCAGTTCTTC. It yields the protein CATYRTSGSYEQFF.

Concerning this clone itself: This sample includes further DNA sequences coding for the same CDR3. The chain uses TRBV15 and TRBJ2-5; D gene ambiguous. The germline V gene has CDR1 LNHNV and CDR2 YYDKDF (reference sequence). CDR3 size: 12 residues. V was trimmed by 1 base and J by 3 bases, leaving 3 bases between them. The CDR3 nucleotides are TGTGCCACCAGCAGAGGTGAAGAGACCCAGTACTTC. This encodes CATSRGEETQYF.

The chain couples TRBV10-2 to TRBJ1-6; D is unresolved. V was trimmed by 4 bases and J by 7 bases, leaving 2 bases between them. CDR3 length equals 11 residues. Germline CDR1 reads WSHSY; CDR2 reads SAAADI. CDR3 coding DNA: TGCGCCAGCAGTGGCAATTCACCCCTCCACTTT. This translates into CASSGNSPLHF.

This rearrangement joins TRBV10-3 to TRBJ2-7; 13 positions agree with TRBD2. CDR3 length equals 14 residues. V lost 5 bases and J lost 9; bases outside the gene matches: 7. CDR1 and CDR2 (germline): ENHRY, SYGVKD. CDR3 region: CAISPGTSGTLQYF. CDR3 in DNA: TGTGCCATCAGTCCCGGGACTAGCGGGACTCTGCAGTACTTC.

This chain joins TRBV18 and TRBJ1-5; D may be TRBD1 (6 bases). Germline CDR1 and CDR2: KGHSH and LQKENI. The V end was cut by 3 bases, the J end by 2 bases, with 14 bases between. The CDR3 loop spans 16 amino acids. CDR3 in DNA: TGTGCCAGCTCACCTTTGGGGGCGGAGGGCAATCAGCCCCAGCATTTT. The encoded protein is CASSPLGAEGNQPQHF.

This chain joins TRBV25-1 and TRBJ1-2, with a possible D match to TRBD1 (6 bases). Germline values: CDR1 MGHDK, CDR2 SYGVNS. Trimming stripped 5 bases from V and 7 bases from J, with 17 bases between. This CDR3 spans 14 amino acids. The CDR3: CASSPAGASRGYTF. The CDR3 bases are TGTGCCAGCAGTCCGGCAGGGGCGAGTCGTGGCTACACCTTC.

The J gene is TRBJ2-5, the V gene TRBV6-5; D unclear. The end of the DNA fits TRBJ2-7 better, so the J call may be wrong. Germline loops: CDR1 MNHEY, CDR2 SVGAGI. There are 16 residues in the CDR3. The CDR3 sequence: CASSYNQNGATYEQYF. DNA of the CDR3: TGTGCCAGCAGTTACAACCAGAACGGAGCAACCTACGAGCAGTACTTC.

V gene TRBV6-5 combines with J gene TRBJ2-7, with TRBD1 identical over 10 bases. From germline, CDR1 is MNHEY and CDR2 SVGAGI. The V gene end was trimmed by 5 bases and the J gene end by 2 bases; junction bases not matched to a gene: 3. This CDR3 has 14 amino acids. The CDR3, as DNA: TGTGCCAGCAGTCGGACAGGGGGGACCTACGAGCAGTACTTC. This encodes CASSRTGGTYEQYF.

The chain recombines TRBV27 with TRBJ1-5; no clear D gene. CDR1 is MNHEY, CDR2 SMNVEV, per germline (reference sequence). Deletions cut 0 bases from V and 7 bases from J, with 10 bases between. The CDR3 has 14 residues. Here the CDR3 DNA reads TGTGCCAGCAGTTTATCGCGTCTACAACAGCCCCAGCATTTT. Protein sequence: CASSLSRLQQPQHF.

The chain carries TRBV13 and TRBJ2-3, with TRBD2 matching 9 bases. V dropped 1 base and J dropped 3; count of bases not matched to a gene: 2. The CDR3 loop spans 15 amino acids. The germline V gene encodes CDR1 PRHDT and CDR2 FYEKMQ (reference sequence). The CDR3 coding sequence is TGTGCCAGCAGCTTAGTTGCGGGGGGGACAGATACGCAGTATTTT. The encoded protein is CASSLVAGGTDTQYF.

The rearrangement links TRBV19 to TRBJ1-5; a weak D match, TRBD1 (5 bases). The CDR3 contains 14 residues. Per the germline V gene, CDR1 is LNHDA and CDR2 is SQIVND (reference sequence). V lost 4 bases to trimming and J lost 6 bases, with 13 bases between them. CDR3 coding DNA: TGTGCCAGTAGTACCTACCGACAGAGTCAGCCCCAGCATTTT. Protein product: CASSTYRQSQPQHF. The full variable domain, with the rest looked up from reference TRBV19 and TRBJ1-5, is DGGITQSPKYLFRKEGQNVTLSCEQNLNHDAMYWYRQDPGQGLRLIYYSQIVNDFQKGDIAEGYSVSREKKESFPLTVTSAQKNPTAFYLCASSTYRQSQPQHFGDGTRLSIL.

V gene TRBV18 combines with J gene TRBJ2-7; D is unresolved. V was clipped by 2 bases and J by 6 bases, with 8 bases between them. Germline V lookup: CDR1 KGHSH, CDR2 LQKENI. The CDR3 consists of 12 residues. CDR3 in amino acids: CASSPRAGEQYF. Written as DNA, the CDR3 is TGTGCCAGCTCACCAAGGGCTGGCGAGCAGTACTTC.

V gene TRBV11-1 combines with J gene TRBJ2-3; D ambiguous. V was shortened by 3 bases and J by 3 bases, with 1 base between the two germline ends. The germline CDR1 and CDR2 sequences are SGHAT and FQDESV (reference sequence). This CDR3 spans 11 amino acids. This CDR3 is CASSFTDTQYF. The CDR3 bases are TGTGCCAGCAGCTTTACAGATACGCAGTATTTT.

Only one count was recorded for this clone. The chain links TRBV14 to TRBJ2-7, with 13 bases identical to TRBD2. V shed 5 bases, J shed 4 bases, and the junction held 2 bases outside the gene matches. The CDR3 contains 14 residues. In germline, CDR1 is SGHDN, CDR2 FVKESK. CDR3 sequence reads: CASSEGLAGYEQYF. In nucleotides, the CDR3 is TGTGCCAGCAGCGAGGGACTAGCGGGGTACGAGCAGTACTTC.

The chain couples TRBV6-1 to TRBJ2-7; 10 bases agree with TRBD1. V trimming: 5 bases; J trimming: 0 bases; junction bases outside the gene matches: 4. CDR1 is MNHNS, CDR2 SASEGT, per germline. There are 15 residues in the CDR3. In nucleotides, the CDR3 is TGTGCCAGCAGTTCTCGGGACAGGGGCTCCTACGAGCAGTACTTC. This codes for CASSSRDRGSYEQYF.

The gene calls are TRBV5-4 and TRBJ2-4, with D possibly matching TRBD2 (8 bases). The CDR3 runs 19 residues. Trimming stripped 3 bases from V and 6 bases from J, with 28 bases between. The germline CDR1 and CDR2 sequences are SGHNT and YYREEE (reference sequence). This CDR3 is CASSSPTGNPGGVSNIQYF. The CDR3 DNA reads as TGTGCCAGCAGCTCCCCGACAGGGAATCCCGGGGGGGTCTCAAACATTCAGTACTTC.

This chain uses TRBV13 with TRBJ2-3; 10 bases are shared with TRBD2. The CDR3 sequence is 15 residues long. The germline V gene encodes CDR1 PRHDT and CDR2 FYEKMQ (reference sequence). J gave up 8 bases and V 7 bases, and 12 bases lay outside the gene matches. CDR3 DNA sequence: TGTGCCAGCAAGCGGGAGGGCCCTTCCCAGGCTACGCAGTATTTT. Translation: CASKREGPSQATQYF.

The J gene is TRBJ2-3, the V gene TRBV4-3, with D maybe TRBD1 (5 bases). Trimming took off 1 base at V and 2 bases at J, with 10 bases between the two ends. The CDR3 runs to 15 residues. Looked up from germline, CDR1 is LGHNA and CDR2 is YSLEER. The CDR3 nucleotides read TGCGCCAGCAGCCAAGTACCAGGGCCCACAGATACGCAGTATTTT. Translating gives CASSQVPGPTDTQYF.

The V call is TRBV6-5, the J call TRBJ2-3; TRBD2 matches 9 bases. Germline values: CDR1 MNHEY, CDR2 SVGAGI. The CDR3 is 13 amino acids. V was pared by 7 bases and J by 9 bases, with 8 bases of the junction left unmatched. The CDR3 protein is CASTGGSGRTQYF. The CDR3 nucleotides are TGTGCCAGCACGGGCGGGAGCGGGAGGACGCAGTATTTT.

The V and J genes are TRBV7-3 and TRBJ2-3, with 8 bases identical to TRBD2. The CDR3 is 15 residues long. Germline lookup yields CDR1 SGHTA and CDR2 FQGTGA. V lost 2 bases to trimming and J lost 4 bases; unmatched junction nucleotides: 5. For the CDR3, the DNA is TGTGCCAGCAGCTTAGGGCTAGCGGGTTCAGATACGCAGTATTTT. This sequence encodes CASSLGLAGSDTQYF.

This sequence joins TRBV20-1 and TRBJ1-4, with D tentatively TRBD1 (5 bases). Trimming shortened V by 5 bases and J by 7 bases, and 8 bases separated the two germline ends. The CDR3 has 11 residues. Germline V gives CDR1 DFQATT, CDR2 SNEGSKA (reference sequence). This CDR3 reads CSAPRGEKLFF. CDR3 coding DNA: TGCAGTGCTCCGAGGGGTGAAAAACTGTTTTTT.